The 7 T cell receptor beta chains given below trace back to one sample, sequenced in a study of Tregs in tolerant kidney transplant recipients. Clones were sequenced by immunoSEQ multiplex PCR, and TCRdb holds only the in-frame ones, with some missing. The data show 240,000 or so clones, with 65% to 85% seen just once and around 0.6% held by the top ten. Sequenced input: CD4+ T cells from blood. All receptors come from a human donor in good health.

V gene TRBV5-4 combines with J gene TRBJ2-5, with 7 bases fitting TRBD2. The CDR3 covers 13 residues. In germline, CDR1 is SGHNT, CDR2 YYREEE (reference sequence). J gave up 5 bases and V 2 bases, and 3 bases lay outside the gene matches. The CDR3 DNA follows: TGTGCCAGCAGCTTCGGCGGGAGCGAGACCCAGTACTTC. It codes for CASSFGGSETQYF. The entire variable domain, with the rest obtained from reference TRBV5-4 and TRBJ2-5, is as follows: ETGVTQSPTHLIKTRGQQVTLRCSSQSGHNTVSWYQQALGQGPQFIFQYYREEENGRGNFPPRFSGLQFPNYSSELNVNALELDDSALYLCASSFGGSETQYFGPGTRLLVL.

CDR3 sequence: CASSQRRGVTGELFF. As DNA, the CDR3 is TGTGCCAGCAGCCAAAGGCGTGGGGTCACCGGGGAGCTGTTTTTT. The chain combines TRBV4-2 with TRBJ2-2; D is ambiguous. The CDR3 runs to 15 residues. V lost 2 bases to trimming and J lost 4 bases, with 11 bases between them. CDR1 and CDR2 from the germline V gene are LGHNA and YNFKEQ.

The CDR3 DNA sequence: TGTGCCAGCTCACCAACGATAGGTGGTGAACTGTTTTTT. This gives the protein CASSPTIGGELFF. V is TRBV18 and J is TRBJ1-4; D ambiguous. V was cut by 2 bases and J by 12 bases, with 13 bases left in between. The length of the CDR3 is 13 residues. CDR1 KGHSH and CDR2 LQKENI come from the germline V gene.

This rearrangement joins TRBV2 to TRBJ2-1; TRBD1 matches 10 bases. CDR1 is SNHLY and CDR2 is FYNNEI in the germline V gene. The CDR3 totals 13 residues. J was trimmed by 6 bases and V by 10 bases; bases with no gene match: 6. CDR3 sequence (DNA): TGTGCCACACGACAGGGGGCGGGCAATGAGCAGTTCTTC. Translated: CATRQGAGNEQFF.

The V gene is TRBV4-1, the J gene TRBJ1-2, with TRBD1 as a possible D gene (6 bases). There are 18 residues in the CDR3. Trimming took 1 base from V and 0 from J, leaving 18 bases between them. CDR1 and CDR2 (germline): MGHRA, YSYEKL. This chain's CDR3 is CASSQGVGGTTTNYGYTF. CDR3 DNA: TGCGCCAGCAGCCAAGGAGTCGGTGGGACAACCACTAACTATGGCTACACCTTC.

This clone occurred a few times. The chain employs TRBV6-5 and TRBJ2-7, with 11 bases identical to TRBD1. Per germline, CDR1 MNHEY and CDR2 SVGAGI. V was clipped by 7 bases and J by 6 bases; unmatched bases: 8. CDR3 length equals 14 residues. In nucleotides, the CDR3 is TGTGCCAGCAAAAAAGGACAGGGGGCAGGCGAGCAGTACTTC. Translation gives CASKKGQGAGEQYF.

The genes are TRBV6-6 and TRBJ1-1; 9 nucleotides match TRBD1. Germline V CDR1 and CDR2: MNHNY, SVGAGI (reference sequence). The CDR3 extends over 12 amino acids. The trim removed 5 bases at V and 8 bases at J, leaving 3 bases unmatched. CDR3 protein: CASSRGQGEAFF. The CDR3 DNA sequence: TGTGCCAGCAGTCGGGGACAGGGAGAAGCTTTCTTT.